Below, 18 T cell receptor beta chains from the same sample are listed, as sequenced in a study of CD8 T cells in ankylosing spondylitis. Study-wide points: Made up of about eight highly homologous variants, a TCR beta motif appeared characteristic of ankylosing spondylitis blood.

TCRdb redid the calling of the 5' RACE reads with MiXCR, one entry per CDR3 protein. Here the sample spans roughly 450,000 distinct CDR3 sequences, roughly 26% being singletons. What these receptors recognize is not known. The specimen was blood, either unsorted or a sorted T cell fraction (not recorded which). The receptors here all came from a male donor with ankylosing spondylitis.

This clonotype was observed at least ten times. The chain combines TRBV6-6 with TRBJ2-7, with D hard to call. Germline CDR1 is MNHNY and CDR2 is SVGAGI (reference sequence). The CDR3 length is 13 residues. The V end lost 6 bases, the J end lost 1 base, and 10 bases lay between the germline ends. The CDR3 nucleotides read TGTGCCAGCAGCCACAAAGGGTCCTACGAGCAGTACGTC. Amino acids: CASSHKGSYEQYV.

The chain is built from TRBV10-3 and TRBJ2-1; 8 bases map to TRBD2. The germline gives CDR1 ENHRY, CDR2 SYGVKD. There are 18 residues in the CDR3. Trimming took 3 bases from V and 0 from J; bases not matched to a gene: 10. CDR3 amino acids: CAISEWVGREGSYNEQFF. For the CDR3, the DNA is TGTGCCATCAGTGAATGGGTGGGACGGGAGGGCTCCTACAATGAGCAGTTCTTC.

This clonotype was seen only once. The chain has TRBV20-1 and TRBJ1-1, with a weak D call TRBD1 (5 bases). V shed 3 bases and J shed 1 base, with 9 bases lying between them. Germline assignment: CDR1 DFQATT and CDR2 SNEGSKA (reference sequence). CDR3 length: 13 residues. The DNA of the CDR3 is TGCAGTGCTAGCCCTAGGGGGAACACTGAAGCTTTCTTT. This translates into CSASPRGNTEAFF.

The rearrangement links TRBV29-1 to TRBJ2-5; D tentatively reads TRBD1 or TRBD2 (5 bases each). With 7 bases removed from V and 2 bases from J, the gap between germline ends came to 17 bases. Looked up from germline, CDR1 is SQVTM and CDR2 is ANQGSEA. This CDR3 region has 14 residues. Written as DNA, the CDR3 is TGCAGCGCCCCCCACGGGGCAGGGCAAGAGACCCAGTACTTC. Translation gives CSAPHGAGQETQYF. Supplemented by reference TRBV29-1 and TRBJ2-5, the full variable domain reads SAVISQKPSRDICQRGTSLTIQCQVDSQVTMMFWYRQQPGQSLTLIATANQGSEATYESGFVIDKFPISRPNLTFSTLTVSNMSPEDSSIYLCSAPHGAGQETQYFGPGTRLLVL.

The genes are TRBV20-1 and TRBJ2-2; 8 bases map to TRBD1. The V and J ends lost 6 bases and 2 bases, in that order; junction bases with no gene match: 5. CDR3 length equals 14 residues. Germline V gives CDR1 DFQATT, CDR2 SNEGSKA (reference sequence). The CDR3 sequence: CSAPDRANTGELFF. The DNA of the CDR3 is TGCAGTGCACCGGACAGGGCAAACACCGGGGAGCTGTTTTTT.

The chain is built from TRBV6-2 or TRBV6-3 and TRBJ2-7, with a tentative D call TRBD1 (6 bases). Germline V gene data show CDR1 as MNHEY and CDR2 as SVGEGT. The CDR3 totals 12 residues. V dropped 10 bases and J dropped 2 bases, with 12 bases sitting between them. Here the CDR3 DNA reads TGTGCCACCCTGGACAGCCCCTACGAGCAGTACTTC. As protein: CATLDSPYEQYF.

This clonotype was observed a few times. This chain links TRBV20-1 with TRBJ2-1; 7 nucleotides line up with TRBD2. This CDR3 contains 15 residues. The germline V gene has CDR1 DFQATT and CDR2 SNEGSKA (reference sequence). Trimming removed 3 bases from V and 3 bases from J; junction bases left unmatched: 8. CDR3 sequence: CSASAKRDFYNEQFF. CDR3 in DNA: TGCAGTGCTAGCGCGAAGCGGGATTTCTACAATGAGCAGTTCTTC.

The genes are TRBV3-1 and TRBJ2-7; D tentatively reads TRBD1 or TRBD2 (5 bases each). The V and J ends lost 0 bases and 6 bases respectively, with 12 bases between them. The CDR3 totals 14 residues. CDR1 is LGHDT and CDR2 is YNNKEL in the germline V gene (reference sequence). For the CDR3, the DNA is TGTGCCAGCAGCCAAGAGGGGGTTCCGGGCGAGCAGTACGTC. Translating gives CASSQEGVPGEQYV.

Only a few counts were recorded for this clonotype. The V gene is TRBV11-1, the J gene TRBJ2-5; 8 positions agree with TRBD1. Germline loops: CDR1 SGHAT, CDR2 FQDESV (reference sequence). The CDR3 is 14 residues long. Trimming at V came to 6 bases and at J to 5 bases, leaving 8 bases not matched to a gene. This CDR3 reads CASRDAGGSETQYF. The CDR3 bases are TGTGCCAGCAGAGATGCAGGGGGCAGCGAGACCCAGTACTTC.

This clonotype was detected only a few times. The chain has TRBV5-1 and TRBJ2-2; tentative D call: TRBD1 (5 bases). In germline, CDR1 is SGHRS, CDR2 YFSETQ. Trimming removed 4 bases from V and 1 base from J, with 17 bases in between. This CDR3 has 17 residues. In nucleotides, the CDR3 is TGCGCCAGCAGCCCAGGCCCCGCCACAGGGAACACCGGGGAGCTGTTTTTT. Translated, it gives CASSPGPATGNTGELFF. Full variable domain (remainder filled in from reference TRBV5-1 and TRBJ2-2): KAGVTQTPRYLIKTRGQQVTLSCSPISGHRSVSWYQQTPGQGLQFLFEYFSETQRNKGNFPGRFSGRQFSNSRSEMNVSTLELGDSALYLCASSPGPATGNTGELFFGEGSRLTVL.

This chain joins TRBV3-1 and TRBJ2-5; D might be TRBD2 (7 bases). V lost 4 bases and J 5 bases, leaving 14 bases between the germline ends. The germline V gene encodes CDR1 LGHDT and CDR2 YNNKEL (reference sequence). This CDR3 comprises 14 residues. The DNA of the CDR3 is TGTGCCAGCAGCCCTGAGGGGGGGAGGGAGACCCAGTACTTC. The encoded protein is CASSPEGGRETQYF.

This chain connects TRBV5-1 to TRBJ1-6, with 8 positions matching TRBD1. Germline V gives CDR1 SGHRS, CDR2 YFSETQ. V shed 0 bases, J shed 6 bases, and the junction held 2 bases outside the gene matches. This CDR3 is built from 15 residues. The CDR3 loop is CASSLVQGANSPLHF. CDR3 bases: TGCGCCAGCAGCTTGGTTCAGGGGGCTAATTCACCCCTCCACTTT.

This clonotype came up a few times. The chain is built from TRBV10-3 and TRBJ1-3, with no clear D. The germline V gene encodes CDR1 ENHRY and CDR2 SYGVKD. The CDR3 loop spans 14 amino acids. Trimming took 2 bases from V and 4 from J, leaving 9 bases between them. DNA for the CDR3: TGTGCCATCAGTGAGGAGTACAGCGGAAACACCATATATTTT. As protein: CAISEEYSGNTIYF.

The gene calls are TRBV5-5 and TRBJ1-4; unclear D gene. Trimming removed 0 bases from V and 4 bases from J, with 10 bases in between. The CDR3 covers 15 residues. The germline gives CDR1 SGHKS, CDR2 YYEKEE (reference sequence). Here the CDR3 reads CASSLEVAVNEKLFF. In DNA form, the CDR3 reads TGTGCCAGCAGCTTGGAGGTCGCGGTTAATGAAAAACTGTTTTTT.

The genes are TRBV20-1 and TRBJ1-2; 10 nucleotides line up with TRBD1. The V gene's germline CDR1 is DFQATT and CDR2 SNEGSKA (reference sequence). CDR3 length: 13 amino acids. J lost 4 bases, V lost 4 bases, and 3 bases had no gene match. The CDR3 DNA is TGCAGTGCTATCGGACAGGGGGGCTATGGCTACACCTTC. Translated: CSAIGQGGYGYTF.

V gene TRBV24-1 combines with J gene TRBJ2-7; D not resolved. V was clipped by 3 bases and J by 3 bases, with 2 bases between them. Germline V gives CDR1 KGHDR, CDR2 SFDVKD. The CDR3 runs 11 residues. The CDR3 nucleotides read TGTGCCACCAGTGATGGCTACGAGCAGTACTTC. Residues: CATSDGYEQYF.

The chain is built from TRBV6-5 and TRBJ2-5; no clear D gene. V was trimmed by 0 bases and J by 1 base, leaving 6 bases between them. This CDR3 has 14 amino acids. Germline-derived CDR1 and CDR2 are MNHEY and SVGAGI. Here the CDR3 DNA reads TGTGCCAGCAGTTACTCGACGGCCCAAGAGACCCAGTACTTC. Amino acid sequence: CASSYSTAQETQYF.

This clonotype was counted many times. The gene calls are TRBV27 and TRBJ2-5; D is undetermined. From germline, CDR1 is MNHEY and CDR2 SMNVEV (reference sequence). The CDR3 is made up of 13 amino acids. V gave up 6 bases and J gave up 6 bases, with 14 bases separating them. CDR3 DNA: TGTGCCAGCAGCTCCAGGAACGGGCAGACCCAGTACTTC. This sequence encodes CASSSRNGQTQYF.